This T cell receptor beta chain came from a study of CXCR3-negative and CXCR3-positive naive CD8 T cells. CDR1 MNHEY and CDR2 SVGEGT come from the germline V gene. There are 15 residues in the CDR3. Study observations and caveats: Researchers report that CXCR3-positive naive cells carry more hydrophobic TRB CDR3s than CXCR3-negative naive cells.

UMI-labeled 5' RACE TRB cDNA libraries were prepared from the cells. From the 5' RACE reads, TCRdb lists one entry per CDR3 protein and no DNA. The sample includes roughly 110,000 distinct CDR3 sequences. In regard to this clonotype: Its specificity is unknown.

The material sequenced was naive CXCR3+ CD8+ T cells from blood. Sample subset: CD45RO-CCR7+CD27+CD95- naive CD8+ T cells expressing CXCR3 (TNR3+). This clonotype was sampled from a human donor in good health. Some clones in this sample may be carry-over from other donors' samples. V usage is TRBV6-2 or TRBV6-3 and J usage is TRBJ2-7. The chain's CDR3 is CASSYLRSGAYEQYF.